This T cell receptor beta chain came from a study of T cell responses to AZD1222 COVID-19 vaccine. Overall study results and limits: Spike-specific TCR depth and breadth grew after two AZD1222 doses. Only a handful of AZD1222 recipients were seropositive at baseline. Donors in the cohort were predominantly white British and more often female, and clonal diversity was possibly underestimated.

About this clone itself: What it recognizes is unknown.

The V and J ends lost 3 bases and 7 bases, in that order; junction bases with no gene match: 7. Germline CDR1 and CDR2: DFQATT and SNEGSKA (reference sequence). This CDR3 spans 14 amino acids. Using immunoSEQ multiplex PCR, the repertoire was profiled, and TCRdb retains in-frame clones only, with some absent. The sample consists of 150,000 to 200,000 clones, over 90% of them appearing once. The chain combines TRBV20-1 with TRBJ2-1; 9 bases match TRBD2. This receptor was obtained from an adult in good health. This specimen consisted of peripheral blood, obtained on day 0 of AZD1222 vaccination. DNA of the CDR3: TGCAGTGCTAGTGGCGGGAGGGTTGAGAATGAGCAGTTCTTC. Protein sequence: CSASGGRVENEQFF.